This is a list of T cell receptor beta chains from one sample in a study of control samples from healthy donors and cancer patients. Assay used: immunoSEQ multiplex PCR; TCRdb lists only in-frame clones, some missing. The repertoire holds around 230,000 clones, with just under 95% as singletons. Sequencing used blood. The source is a middle-aged man in good health. Both conserved end residues are trimmed from each CDR3.

v_call,j_call,cdr3_aa
TRBV19,TRBJ2-3,ASSIDRSGPLTDTQY
TRBV7-2,TRBJ2-7,ASSLVQGSEQY
TRBV5-4,TRBJ2-5,ASFLQGVQETQY
TRBV18,TRBJ1-2,ASSPSVYGYT
TRBV18,TRBJ2-7,ASLTGISYEQY
TRBV4-1,TRBJ1-5,ASSQDQSNQPQH
TRBV6-1,TRBJ2-1,ASSEGGLPAQF
TRBV28,TRBJ2-7,ASSLRDGMTYEQY
TRBV5-1,TRBJ2-7,ASSLEGTGGIDEQY
TRBV24-1,TRBJ2-5,ATSDHTYGGQETQY
TRBV3-1/TRBV3-2,TRBJ1-5,ASSQDPRSNQPQH
TRBV3-1/TRBV3-2,TRBJ1-1,ASSQWGIEAF
TRBV3-1/TRBV3-2,TRBJ1-2,ASSQDLGGRGYT
TRBV2,TRBJ1-5,ASSASYSNQPQH
TRBV19,TRBJ2-1,ASRGLAGPSYNEQF
TRBV28,TRBJ1-5,ASSRLQVNQPQH
TRBV18,TRBJ2-7,ASSPWALASYEQY
TRBV28,TRBJ2-5,ASSSGRPKETQY
TRBV6-5,TRBJ2-2,ASSYSPGSGTGELF
TRBV19,TRBJ2-1,ASSRQGLGNEQF
TRBV10-3,TRBJ1-3,ATLGDGGNTIY
TRBV7-2,TRBJ2-1,ASSSEWGGPEQF
TRBV29-1,TRBJ1-1,SVITRVTEAF
TRBV30,TRBJ1-6,AWTRQGAISPLH
TRBV20-1,TRBJ2-5,SGGAAETQY
TRBV18,TRBJ2-2,ASSPVEGTGELF
TRBV9,TRBJ2-3,ATSLGGTDTQY
TRBV30,TRBJ2-7,AWSVQGPYEQY
TRBV7-9,TRBJ1-2,ASSLRSINYGYT
TRBV7-2,TRBJ2-3,ASSLFSDTSTDTQY
TRBV28,TRBJ1-1,ASSRATRMTF
TRBV19,TRBJ2-2,ASSGAPPGSGELF
TRBV9,TRBJ1-1,ASSVVPGNTEAF
TRBV5-1,TRBJ1-4,ASSLQQVATNEKLF
TRBV3-1/TRBV3-2,TRBJ2-5,ASSQSEAGVAETQY
TRBV5-6,TRBJ1-5,ASSVRNQPQH
TRBV15,TRBJ2-1,ATSRLTGGSYNEQF